The subject of this entry is one TCR beta chain. Its antigen remains unknown. The source of the sample is a study of cytomegalovirus exposure and HLA in healthy donors. Study findings and constraints: Reports indicated that the classifier achieved high specificity and sensitivity in diagnosing cytomegalovirus status. The study found most TCR sequences rare, yet found some public TCRs in many donors.

CDR1 and CDR2 from the germline V gene are PRHDT and FYEKMQ (reference sequence). The CDR3 has 14 residues. V was trimmed by 5 bases and J by 4 bases, leaving 15 bases between them. The donors were part of the validation cohort of roughly 130 subjects. That cohort was separate from the first cohort, which comprised 666 subjects. Produced via immunoSEQ multiplex PCR; TCRdb's table is partial and in-frame only. Seen here are approximately 200,000 clones, 75% to 90% observed once, and the top ten hold about 7%. Sequences were obtained from PBMCs. The chain uses TRBV13 and TRBJ2-7; D possibly corresponds to TRBD1 (5 bases). The origin of this receptor is a man aged 18 to 29 in good health and CMV-seropositive. CDR3 sequence reads: CASSGPRASYEQYF. The CDR3 DNA reads as TGTGCCAGCAGCGGACCCAGGGCTAGTTACGAGCAGTACTTC.